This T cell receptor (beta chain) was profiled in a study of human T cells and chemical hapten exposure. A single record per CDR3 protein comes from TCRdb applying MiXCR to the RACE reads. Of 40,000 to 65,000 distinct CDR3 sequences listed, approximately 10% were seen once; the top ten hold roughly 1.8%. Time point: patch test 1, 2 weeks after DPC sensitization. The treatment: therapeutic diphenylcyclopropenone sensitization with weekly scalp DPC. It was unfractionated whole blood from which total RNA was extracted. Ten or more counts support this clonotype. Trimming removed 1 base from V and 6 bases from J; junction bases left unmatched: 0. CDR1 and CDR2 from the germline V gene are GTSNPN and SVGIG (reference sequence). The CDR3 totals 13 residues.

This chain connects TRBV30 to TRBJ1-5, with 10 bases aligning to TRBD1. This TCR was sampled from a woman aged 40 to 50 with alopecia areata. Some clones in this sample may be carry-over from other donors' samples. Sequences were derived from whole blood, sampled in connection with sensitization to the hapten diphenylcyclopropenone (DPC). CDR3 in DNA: TGTGCCTGGAGTGGGACAGGGGGTCAGCCCCAGCATTTT. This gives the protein CAWSGTGGQPQHF.